One and the same sample provided the 9 T cell receptor beta chains below, sequenced in a study of shared clonotypes between healthy human individuals (dated by TCRdb to the early 2020s). Library method: the immunoSEQ multiplex PCR assay. The immuneACCESS repertoire file appears here via TCRdb, limited to in-frame rearrangements. These files lack a portion of the clones; in checked studies, under half of the deficit traces to unresolved V genes, and the cause of the others is not known. The sample contains some 2.3 million clones, 90% to 95% of them found a single time. About 0.39% of the sample is in the top ten clones. Sequenced sample: naive CD4+ T cells from PBMCs. The cell subset or site label, read with the paper, signifies: CD45RA+ positively selected. Every receptor here comes from a man aged 18 to 30 in good health. Some clones in this sample may be carry-over from other donors' samples.

This chain connects TRBV28 to TRBJ2-2; D not resolved. Germline V CDR1 and CDR2: MDHEN, SYDVKM. Trimming left V 6 bases short and J 4 bases short, with 12 bases between. This CDR3 contains 14 residues. The CDR3 sequence is CASRSLDVTGELFF. In DNA form, the CDR3 reads TGTGCCAGCAGAAGTCTAGACGTCACCGGGGAGCTGTTTTTT. Full variable domain (outside the CDR3, taken from reference TRBV28 and TRBJ2-2): DVKVTQSSRYLVKRTGEKVFLECVQDMDHENMFWYRQDPGLGLRLIYFSYDVKMKEKGDIPEGYSVSREKKERFSLILESASTNQTSMYLCASRSLDVTGELFFGEGSRLTVL.

The rearrangement joins TRBV13 to TRBJ1-1, with D possibly being TRBD1 (5 bases). The CDR3 covers 18 residues. Trimming shortened V by 2 bases and J by 2 bases, and 21 bases separated the two germline ends. From germline, CDR1 is PRHDT and CDR2 FYEKMQ (reference sequence). CDR3 in DNA: TGTGCCAGCAGCTTACGGCAAAAAATAACGACAGCCAACACTGAAGCTTTCTTT. This encodes CASSLRQKITTANTEAFF.

V is TRBV7-2 and J is TRBJ1-2; D uncertain. CDR1 is SGHTA, CDR2 FQGNSA, per germline. The CDR3 sequence is 14 residues long. The V and J ends lost 5 bases and 2 bases respectively, with 12 bases between them. In nucleotides, the CDR3 is TGTGCCAGCAGCCCCCCGGGCCTCAACTATGGCTACACCTTC. Protein: CASSPPGLNYGYTF.

CDR3 sequence reads: CASSSLGQGSNQPQHF. The CDR3 DNA reads as TGTGCCAGCTCATCGTTGGGACAGGGAAGCAATCAGCCCCAGCATTTT. The chain is built from TRBV27 and TRBJ1-5, with 9 bases fitting TRBD1. In germline, CDR1 is MNHEY, CDR2 SMNVEV (reference sequence). V lost 8 bases and J lost 1; bases outside the gene matches: 9. The CDR3 runs to 16 residues.

The chain has TRBV14 and TRBJ2-7; D possibly corresponds to TRBD2 (6 bases). This CDR3 region has 15 residues. Per germline, CDR1 SGHDN and CDR2 FVKESK. The V gene lost 1 base and the J gene lost 4 bases, with 14 bases spanning the gap. CDR3 nucleotide sequence: TGTGCCAGCAGCCAAGTTGGCGGGATCGGGTACGAGCAGTACTTC. Translating gives CASSQVGGIGYEQYF.

The count of this clone is one. The chain joins TRBV5-4 to TRBJ2-7; 7 bases line up with TRBD1. J lost 2 bases, V lost 0 bases, and 8 bases had no gene match. The germline V gene encodes CDR1 SGHNT and CDR2 YYREEE (reference sequence). The CDR3 runs 16 residues. CDR3 loop: CASSLANRDRPYEQYF. The CDR3 coding sequence is TGTGCCAGCAGCTTGGCCAACCGGGACAGACCCTACGAGCAGTACTTC.

Notes on this clone: Within the sample, other DNA sequences also encode this same CDR3. The chain has TRBV7-2 and TRBJ1-1; D is unclear. Germline V CDR1 and CDR2: SGHTA, FQGNSA. Trimming left V 2 bases short and J 3 bases short, with 7 bases between. The CDR3 covers 13 residues. CDR3 sequence (DNA): TGTGCCAGCAGCTTATCTGGGGACACTGAAGCTTTCTTT. Translated, it gives CASSLSGDTEAFF.

The gene calls are TRBV2 and TRBJ2-3; 7 nucleotides agree with TRBD2. This CDR3 region has 15 residues. V was clipped by 3 bases and J by 3 bases; unmatched bases: 6. Per germline, CDR1 SNHLY and CDR2 FYNNEI. Here the CDR3 DNA reads TGTGCCAGCAGTGAGGCGGGAGCAATGACAGATACGCAGTATTTT. Translated: CASSEAGAMTDTQYF.

Note on this clone: Other DNA variants within this sample encode the same CDR3. The chain couples TRBV4-1 to TRBJ2-5, with D unresolved. Germline CDR1 reads MGHRA; CDR2 reads YSYEKL. V lost 0 bases to trimming and J lost 5 bases, with 7 bases between them. The CDR3 contains 13 residues. CDR3: CASSQDGRETQYF. The CDR3 nucleotides are TGCGCCAGCAGCCAAGATGGGCGGGAGACCCAGTACTTC.